This TCR beta chain was observed in a study of PD-1 blockade in mismatch repair-deficient tumors. Across the whole study: All were previously treated, progressing patients with about twelve mismatch repair-deficient cancer types.

Only in-frame clones appear in the TCRdb table, and some are missing; sequencing was by immunoSEQ multiplex PCR. The repertoire consists of 50,000 to 75,000 clones, with 88% occurring once and the leading ten covering about 15%. A few pembrolizumab responders had their TCRs sequenced. This CDR3 region has 15 residues. Germline V gene data show CDR1 as MGHRA and CDR2 as YSYEKL. The V segment lost 0 bases and the J segment 5 bases; nucleotides outside the gene matches: 6. The clonotype was recovered from an adult with mismatch repair-deficient cancer. The rearrangement links TRBV4-1 to TRBJ2-5, with 7 bases that match TRBD2. Here the sequenced sample was peripheral blood, taken 52 weeks after starting pembrolizumab. The CDR3 DNA is TGCGCCAGCAGCCAAGAAGCGGCCGGGGGGGAGACCCAGTACTTC. Translated, it gives CASSQEAAGGETQYF.